Listed here are 13 T cell receptor beta chains from one sample, sequenced in a study of cytotoxic CD8 clonotypes in ibrutinib-treated CLL. Measured with immunoSEQ multiplex PCR; TCRdb has only the in-frame clones, and not every one. This sample has around 20,000 clones, with roughly 80% found just once. Material: PBMCs, obtained before ibrutinib treatment. These receptors came from a human donor with chronic lymphocytic leukemia.

V is TRBV27 and J is TRBJ2-1; D possibly corresponds to TRBD1 (6 bases). In germline, CDR1 is MNHEY, CDR2 SMNVEV (reference sequence). There are 11 residues in the CDR3. Trimming took 5 bases from V and 9 from J, leaving 8 bases between them. CDR3 coding DNA: TGTGCCAGCAGTACAGGGATTGAGCAGTTCTTC. Its translation: CASSTGIEQFF.

The chain joins TRBV6-1 to TRBJ2-7; TRBD1 agrees at 7 bases. The germline CDR1 and CDR2 sequences are MNHNS and SASEGT. The CDR3 is made up of 14 amino acids. J lost 0 bases, V lost 7 bases, and 6 bases had no gene match. DNA of the CDR3: TGTGCCAGCAAAGGGACAGCAAGCTCCTACGAGCAGTACTTC. This encodes CASKGTASSYEQYF.

This chain joins TRBV6-4 and TRBJ1-5; 7 bases are shared with TRBD1. The germline gives CDR1 MRHNA, CDR2 SNTAGT. This CDR3 comprises 14 residues. V shed 8 bases and J 0 bases; nucleotides not matched to a gene: 4. The CDR3 coding sequence is TGTGCCAGCGGCCGGGACAGTAGCAATCAGCCCCAGCATTTT. This encodes CASGRDSSNQPQHF.

The chain combines TRBV5-4 with TRBJ1-1; 7 bases map to TRBD1. V trimming: 4 bases; J trimming: 3 bases; junction bases outside the gene matches: 3. The CDR3 has 13 amino acids. Germline V gene data show CDR1 as SGHNT and CDR2 as YYREEE (reference sequence). CDR3 in DNA: TGTGCCAGCAGCCGGGACAGCCACACTGAAGCTTTCTTT. The encoded protein is CASSRDSHTEAFF.

This chain links TRBV19 with TRBJ2-6, with 8 bases fitting TRBD1. Germline-derived CDR1 and CDR2 are LNHDA and SQIVND (reference sequence). CDR3 length: 17 amino acids. J was trimmed by 0 bases and V by 6 bases; bases with no gene match: 7. Here the CDR3 DNA reads TGTGCCAGTAGCCGGACAGGGATCCCCTCTGGGGCCAACGTCCTGACTTTC. Its translation: CASSRTGIPSGANVLTF. The whole variable domain, remainder taken from reference TRBV19 and TRBJ2-6, is DGGITQSPKYLFRKEGQNVTLSCEQNLNHDAMYWYRQDPGQGLRLIYYSQIVNDFQKGDIAEGYSVSREKKESFPLTVTSAQKNPTAFYLCASSRTGIPSGANVLTFGAGSRLTVL.

CDR3 bases: TGCGCCAGCGCCAGGGACAGCAGTTCAACTAATGAAAAACTGTTTTTT. Its translation is CASARDSSSTNEKLFF. The V and J genes are TRBV5-1 and TRBJ1-4, with TRBD1 identical over 7 bases. V lost 7 bases to trimming and J lost 0 bases; unmatched junction nucleotides: 9. This CDR3 is built from 16 residues. Per the germline V gene, CDR1 is SGHRS and CDR2 is YFSETQ.

The rearrangement uses TRBV27 and TRBJ1-2; D not resolved. Germline loops: CDR1 MNHEY, CDR2 SMNVEV (reference sequence). The CDR3 loop spans 15 amino acids. Trimming took off 3 bases at V and 8 bases at J, with 19 bases between the two ends. CDR3 sequence: CASSLNGQALGGYTF. The CDR3 region has the DNA TGTGCCAGCAGTTTGAATGGGCAGGCCCTCGGAGGCTACACCTTC.

J is TRBJ1-3 and V is TRBV18; no firm D call. The CDR3 has 13 residues. Per germline, CDR1 KGHSH and CDR2 LQKENI. Deletions cut 3 bases from V and 0 bases from J, with 3 bases between. The CDR3 sequence is CASSPTSGNTIYF. The CDR3 nucleotides read TGTGCCAGCTCACCCACCTCTGGAAACACCATATATTTT.

The chain's CDR3 is CSARSGGQGNEQFF. CDR3 bases: TGCAGCGCTCGTAGCGGGGGGCAGGGGAATGAGCAGTTCTTC. The genes are TRBV29-1 and TRBJ2-1, with TRBD2 matching 10 bases. The germline CDR1 and CDR2 sequences are SQVTM and ANQGSEA. This CDR3 has 14 amino acids. V shed 7 bases, J shed 7 bases, and the junction held 10 bases outside the gene matches.

The chain joins TRBV10-3 to TRBJ2-3; a possible D gene is TRBD2 (6 bases). Germline V CDR1 and CDR2: ENHRY, SYGVKD. V was cut by 3 bases and J by 6 bases, with 16 bases left in between. The CDR3 runs to 15 residues. As DNA, the CDR3 is TGTGCCATCAGTGATTTTCAACGGGAGAGGGATACGCAGTATTTT. The encoded protein is CAISDFQRERDTQYF.

The gene calls are TRBV2 and TRBJ1-5; D call uncertain. Germline CDR1 and CDR2: SNHLY and FYNNEI. The V end was cut by 6 bases, the J end by 0 bases, with 9 bases between. This CDR3 spans 14 amino acids. As DNA, the CDR3 is TGTGCCAGCAGGGATATCGTTAGCAATCAGCCCCAGCATTTT. Residues: CASRDIVSNQPQHF.

This clone was counted once. The chain is built from TRBV5-6 and TRBJ2-5; 12 bases match TRBD2. V was clipped by 0 bases and J by 4 bases; unmatched bases: 7. The CDR3 loop spans 17 amino acids. Germline V gene lookup returns CDR1 SGHDT and CDR2 YYEEEE. CDR3 DNA: TGTGCCAGCAGCTTGGCCCGACTAGCGGGAGAGGTAGAGACCCAGTACTTC. This gives the protein CASSLARLAGEVETQYF.

This rearrangement joins TRBV6-5 to TRBJ1-1; TRBD1 matches at 8 bases. The CDR3 spans 14 residues. Trimming removed 2 bases from V and 3 bases from J; junction bases left unmatched: 2. CDR1 is MNHEY, CDR2 SVGAGI, per germline. In DNA form, the CDR3 reads TGTGCCAGCAGTTACACAGGGGGGGACACTGAAGCTTTCTTT. The encoded protein is CASSYTGGDTEAFF.